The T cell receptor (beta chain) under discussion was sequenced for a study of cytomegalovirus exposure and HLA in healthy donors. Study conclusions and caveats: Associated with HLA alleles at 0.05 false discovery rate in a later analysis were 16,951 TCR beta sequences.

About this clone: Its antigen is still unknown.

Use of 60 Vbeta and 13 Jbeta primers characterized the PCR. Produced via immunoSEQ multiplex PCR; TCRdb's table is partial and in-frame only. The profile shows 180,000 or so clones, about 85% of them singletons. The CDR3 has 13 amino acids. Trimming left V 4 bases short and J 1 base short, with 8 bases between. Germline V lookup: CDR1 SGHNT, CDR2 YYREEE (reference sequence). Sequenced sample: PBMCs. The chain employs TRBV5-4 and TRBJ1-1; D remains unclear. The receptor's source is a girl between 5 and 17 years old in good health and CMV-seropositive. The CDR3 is CASSPRENTEAFF. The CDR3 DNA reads TGTGCCAGCAGCCCTCGGGAGAACACTGAAGCTTTCTTT.